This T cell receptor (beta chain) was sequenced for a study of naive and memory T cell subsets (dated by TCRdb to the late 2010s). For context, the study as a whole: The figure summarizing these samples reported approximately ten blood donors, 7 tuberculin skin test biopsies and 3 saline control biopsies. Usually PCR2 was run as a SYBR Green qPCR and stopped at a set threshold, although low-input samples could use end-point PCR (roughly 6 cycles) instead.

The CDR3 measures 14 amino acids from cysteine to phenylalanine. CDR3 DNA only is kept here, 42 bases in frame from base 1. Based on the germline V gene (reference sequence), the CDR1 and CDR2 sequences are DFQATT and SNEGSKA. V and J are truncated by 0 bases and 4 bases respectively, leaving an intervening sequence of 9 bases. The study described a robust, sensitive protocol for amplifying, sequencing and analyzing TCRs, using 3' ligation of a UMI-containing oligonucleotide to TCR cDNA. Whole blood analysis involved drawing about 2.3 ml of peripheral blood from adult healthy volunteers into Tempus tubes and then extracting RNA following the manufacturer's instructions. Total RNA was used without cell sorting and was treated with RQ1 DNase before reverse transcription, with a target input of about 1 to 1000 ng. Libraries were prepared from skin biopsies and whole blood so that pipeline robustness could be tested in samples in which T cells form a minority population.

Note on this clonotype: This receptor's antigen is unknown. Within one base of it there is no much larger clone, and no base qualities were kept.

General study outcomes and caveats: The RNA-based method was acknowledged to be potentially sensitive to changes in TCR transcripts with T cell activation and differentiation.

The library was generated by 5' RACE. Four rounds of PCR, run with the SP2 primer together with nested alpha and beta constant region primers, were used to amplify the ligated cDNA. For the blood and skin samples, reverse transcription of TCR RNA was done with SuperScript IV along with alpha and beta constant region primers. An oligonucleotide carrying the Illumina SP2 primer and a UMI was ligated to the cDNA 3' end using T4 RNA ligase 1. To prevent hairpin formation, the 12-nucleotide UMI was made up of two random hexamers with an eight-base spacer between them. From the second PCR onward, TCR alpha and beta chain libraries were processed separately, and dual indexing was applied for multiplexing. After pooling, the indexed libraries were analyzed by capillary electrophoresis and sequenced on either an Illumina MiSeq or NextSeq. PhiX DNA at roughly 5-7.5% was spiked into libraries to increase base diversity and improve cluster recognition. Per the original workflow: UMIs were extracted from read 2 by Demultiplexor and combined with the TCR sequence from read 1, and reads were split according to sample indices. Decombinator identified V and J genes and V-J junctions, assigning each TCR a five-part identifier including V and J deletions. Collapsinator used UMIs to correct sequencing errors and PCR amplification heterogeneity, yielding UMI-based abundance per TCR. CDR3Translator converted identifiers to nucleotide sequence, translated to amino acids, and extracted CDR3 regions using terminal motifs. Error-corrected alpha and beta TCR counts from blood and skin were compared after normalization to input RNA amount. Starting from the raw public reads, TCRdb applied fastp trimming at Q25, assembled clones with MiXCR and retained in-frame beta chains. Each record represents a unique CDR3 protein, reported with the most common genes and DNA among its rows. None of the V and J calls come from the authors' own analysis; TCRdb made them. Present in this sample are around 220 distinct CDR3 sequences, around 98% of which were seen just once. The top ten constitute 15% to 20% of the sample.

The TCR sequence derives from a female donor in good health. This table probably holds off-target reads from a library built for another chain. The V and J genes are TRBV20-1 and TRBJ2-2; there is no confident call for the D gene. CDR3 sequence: CSARDFQITGELFF. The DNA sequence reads TGCAGTGCTAGAGATTTCCAGATCACCGGGGAGCTGTTTTTT.